This TCR beta chain was profiled in a study of blood T cell repertoires in COVID-19. Study context: Sample material is recorded as cDNA or gDNA derived from T cells, B-cell-depleted T cells, or PBMCs.

Method: immunoSEQ multiplex PCR; TCRdb's copy keeps in-frame clones and lacks some. Of hundreds of thousands of clones listed, 86% were seen once; the top ten hold roughly 6.2%. CDR1 MGHDK and CDR2 SYGVNS come from the germline V gene. J gave up 8 bases and V 4 bases, and 8 bases lay outside the gene matches. This CDR3 is built from 14 residues. The sequenced sample consisted of peripheral blood. The TCR sequence derives from a woman over 75 with COVID-19, enrolled during active disease. J is TRBJ2-1 and V is TRBV25-1; TRBD1 matches at 7 bases. The CDR3 region has the DNA TGTGCCAGCAGTGGAGTTCAGGGGGTGGATGAGCAGTTCTTC. Translation gives CASSGVQGVDEQFF.